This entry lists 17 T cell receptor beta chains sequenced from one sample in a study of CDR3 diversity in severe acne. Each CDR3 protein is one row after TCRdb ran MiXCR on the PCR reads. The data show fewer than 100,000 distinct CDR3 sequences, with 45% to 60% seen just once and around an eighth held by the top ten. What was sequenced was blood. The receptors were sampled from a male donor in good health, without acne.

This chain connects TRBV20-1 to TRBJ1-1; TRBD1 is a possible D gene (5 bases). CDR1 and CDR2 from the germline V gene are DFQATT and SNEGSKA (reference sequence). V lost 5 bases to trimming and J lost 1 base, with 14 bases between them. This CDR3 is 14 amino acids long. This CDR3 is CSAHLNTGNTEAFF. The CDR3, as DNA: TGCAGTGCTCACCTTAATACAGGGAACACTGAAGCTTTCTTT.

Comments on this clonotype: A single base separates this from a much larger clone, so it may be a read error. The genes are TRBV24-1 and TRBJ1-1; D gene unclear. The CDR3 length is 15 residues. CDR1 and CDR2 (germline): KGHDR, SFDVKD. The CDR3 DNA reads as TGTGCCACCAGTGGGGTCTATCGAGGAATCACTGTAGCTTTCTTT. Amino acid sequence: CATSGVYRGITVAFF.

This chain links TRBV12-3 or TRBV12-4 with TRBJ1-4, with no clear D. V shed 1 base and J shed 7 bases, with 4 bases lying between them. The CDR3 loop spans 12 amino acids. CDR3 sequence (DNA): TGTGCCAGCAGTTTAGAGATTGAAAAACTGTTTTTT. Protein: CASSLEIEKLFF.

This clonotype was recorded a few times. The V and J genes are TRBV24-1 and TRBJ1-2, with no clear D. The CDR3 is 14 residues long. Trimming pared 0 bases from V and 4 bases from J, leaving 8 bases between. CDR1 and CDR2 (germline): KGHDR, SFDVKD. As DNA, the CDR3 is TGTGCCACCAGTGATTTGCAAACCAGCTATGGCTACACCTTC. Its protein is CATSDLQTSYGYTF.

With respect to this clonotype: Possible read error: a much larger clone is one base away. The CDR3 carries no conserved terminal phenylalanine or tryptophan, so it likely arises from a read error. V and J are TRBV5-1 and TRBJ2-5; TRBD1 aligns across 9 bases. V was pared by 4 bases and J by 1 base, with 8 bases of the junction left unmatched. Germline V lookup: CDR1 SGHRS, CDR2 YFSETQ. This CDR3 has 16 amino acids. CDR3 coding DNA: TGCGCCAGCAGCACAAAGACAGGGGGGATCCAAGAGACCCAGTACCTC. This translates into CASSTKTGGIQETQYL.

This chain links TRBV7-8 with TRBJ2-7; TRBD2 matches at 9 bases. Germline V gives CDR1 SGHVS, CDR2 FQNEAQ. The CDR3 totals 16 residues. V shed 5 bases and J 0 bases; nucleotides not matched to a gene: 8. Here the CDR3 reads CASSQDVLAGSYEQYF. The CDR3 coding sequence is TGTGCCAGCAGCCAAGATGTACTAGCGGGCTCCTACGAGCAGTACTTC.

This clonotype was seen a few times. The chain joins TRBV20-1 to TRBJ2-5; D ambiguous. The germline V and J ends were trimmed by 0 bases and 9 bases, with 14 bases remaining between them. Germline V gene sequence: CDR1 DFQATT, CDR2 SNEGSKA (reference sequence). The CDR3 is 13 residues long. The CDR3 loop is CSARDLDPKSQYF. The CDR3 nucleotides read TGCAGTGCTAGAGATCTAGACCCTAAATCCCAGTACTTC.

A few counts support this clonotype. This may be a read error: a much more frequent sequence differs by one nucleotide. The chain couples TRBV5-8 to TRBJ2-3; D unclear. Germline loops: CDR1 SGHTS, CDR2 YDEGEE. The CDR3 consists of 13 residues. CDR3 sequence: CAAQAAVADTRYF. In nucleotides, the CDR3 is TGTGCGGCGCAGGCTGCAGTGGCAGATACGCGGTATTTT.

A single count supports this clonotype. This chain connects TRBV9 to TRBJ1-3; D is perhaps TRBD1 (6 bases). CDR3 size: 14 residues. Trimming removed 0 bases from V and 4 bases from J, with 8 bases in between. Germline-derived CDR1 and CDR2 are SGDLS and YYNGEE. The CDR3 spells CASSVDGGGNTIYF. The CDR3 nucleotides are TGTGCCAGCAGCGTAGACGGGGGCGGAAACACCATATATTTT.

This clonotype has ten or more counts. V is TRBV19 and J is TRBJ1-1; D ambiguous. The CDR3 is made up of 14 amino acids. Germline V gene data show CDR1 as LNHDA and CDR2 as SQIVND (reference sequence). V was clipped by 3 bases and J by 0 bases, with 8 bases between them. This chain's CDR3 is CASSIHFMNTEAFF. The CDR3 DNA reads TGTGCCAGTAGTATCCATTTCATGAACACTGAAGCTTTCTTT.

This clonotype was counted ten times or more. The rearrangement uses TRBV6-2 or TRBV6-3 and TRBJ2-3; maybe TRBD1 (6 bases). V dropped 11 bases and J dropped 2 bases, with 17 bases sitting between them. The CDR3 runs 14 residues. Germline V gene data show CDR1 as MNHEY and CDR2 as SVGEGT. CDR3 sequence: CAATEGGSTDTQYF. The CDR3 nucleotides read TGTGCCGCCACCGAAGGGGGATCCACAGATACGCAGTATTTT.

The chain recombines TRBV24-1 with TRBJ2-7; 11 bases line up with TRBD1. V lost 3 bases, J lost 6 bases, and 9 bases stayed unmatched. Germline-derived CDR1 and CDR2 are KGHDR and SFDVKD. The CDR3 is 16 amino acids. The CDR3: CATSDRRDRGTGEQYF. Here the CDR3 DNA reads TGTGCCACCAGTGATCGCCGGGACAGGGGGACTGGCGAGCAGTACTTC.

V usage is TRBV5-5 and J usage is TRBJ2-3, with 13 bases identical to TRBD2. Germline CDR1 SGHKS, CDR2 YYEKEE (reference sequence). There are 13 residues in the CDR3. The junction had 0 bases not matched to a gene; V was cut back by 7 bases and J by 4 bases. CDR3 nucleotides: TGTGCCAGCGGACTAGCGGGAGCAGATACGCAGTATTTT. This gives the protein CASGLAGADTQYF.

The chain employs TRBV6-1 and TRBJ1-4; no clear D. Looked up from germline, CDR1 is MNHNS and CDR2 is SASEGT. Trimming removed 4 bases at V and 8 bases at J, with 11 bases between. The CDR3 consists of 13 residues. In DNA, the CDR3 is TGTGCCAGCAGTGGGACCTCGGTGGAAAAACTGTTTTTT. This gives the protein CASSGTSVEKLFF.

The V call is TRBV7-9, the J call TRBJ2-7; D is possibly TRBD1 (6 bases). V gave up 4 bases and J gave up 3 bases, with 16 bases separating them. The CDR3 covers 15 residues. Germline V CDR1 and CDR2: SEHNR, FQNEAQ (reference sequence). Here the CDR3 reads CASSWDRDTVYEQYF. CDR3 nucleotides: TGTGCCAGCAGCTGGGACCGGGACACTGTCTACGAGCAGTACTTC. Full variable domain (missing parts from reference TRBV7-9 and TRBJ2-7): DTGVSQNPRHKITKRGQNVTFRCDPISEHNRLYWYRQTLGQGPEFLTYFQNEAQLEKSRLLSDRFSAERPKGSFSTLEIQRTEQGDSAMYLCASSWDRDTVYEQYFGPGTRLTVT.

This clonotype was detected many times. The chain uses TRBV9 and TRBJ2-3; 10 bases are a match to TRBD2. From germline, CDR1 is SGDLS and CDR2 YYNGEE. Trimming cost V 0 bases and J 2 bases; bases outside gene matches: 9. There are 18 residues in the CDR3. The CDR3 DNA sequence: TGTGCCAGCAGCGTAGTAGGACTAGCGGTTGACCACACAGATACGCAGTATTTT. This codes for CASSVVGLAVDHTDTQYF.

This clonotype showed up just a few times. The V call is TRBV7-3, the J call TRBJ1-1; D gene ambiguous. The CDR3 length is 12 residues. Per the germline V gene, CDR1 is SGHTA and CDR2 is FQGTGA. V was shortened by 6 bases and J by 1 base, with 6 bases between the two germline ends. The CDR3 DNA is TGTGCCAGCAGTCTTCAGAACACTGAAGCTTTCTTT. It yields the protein CASSLQNTEAFF.